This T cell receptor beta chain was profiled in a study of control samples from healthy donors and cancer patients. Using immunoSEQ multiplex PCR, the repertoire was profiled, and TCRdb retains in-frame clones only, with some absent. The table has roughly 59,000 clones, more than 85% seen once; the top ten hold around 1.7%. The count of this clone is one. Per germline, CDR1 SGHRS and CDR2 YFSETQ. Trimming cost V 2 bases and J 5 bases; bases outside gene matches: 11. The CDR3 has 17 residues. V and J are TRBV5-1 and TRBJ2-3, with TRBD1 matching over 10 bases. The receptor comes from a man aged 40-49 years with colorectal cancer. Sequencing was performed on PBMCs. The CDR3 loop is CASSFGHGTGAKDTQYF. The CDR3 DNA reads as TGCGCCAGCAGCTTTGGCCATGGGACAGGGGCGAAAGATACGCAGTATTTT.